The 3 T cell receptor beta chains below were found in one sample sequenced in a study of OX40 agonist ivuxolimab in advanced cancers. TCRdb's copy holds only in-frame clones and misses some; the assay was immunoSEQ multiplex PCR. The sample shows around 74,000 clones, 85% of them seen only once. The sequenced sample was CD4+ or CD8+ T cells sorted from blood, obtained in a trial of the OX40 agonist ivuxolimab. All receptors derive from an adult with an advanced solid tumor such as melanoma, head and neck, liver or kidney cancer.

J is TRBJ2-5 and V is TRBV7-3; D not resolved. V gave up 5 bases and J gave up 5 bases, with 15 bases separating them. This CDR3 contains 14 residues. CDR1 is SGHTA, CDR2 FQGTGA, per germline. The DNA of the CDR3 is TGTGCCAGCAGCCCCTGGACCGAATCCGAGACCCAGTACTTC. It specifies CASSPWTESETQYF.

This clone has more than one count but fewer than ten. This rearrangement joins TRBV18 to TRBJ1-5, with 9 bases aligning to TRBD1. With 1 base clipped from V and 0 bases from J, the junction kept 7 bases outside the gene matches. Germline CDR1 is KGHSH and CDR2 is LQKENI. CDR3 length: 18 amino acids. The CDR3 DNA reads as TGTGCCAGCTCACCACAGGGACAGGGTTCCCTTAGCAATCAGCCCCAGCATTTT. As protein: CASSPQGQGSLSNQPQHF.

The chain is built from TRBV6-1 and TRBJ1-3; no clear D gene. V shed 4 bases and J shed 2 bases, with 15 bases lying between them. CDR3 length equals 16 residues. From germline, CDR1 is MNHNS and CDR2 SASEGT. CDR3 sequence: CASSGLMGKTGNTIYF. The DNA of the CDR3 is TGTGCCAGCAGTGGATTGATGGGGAAGACTGGAAACACCATATATTTT.